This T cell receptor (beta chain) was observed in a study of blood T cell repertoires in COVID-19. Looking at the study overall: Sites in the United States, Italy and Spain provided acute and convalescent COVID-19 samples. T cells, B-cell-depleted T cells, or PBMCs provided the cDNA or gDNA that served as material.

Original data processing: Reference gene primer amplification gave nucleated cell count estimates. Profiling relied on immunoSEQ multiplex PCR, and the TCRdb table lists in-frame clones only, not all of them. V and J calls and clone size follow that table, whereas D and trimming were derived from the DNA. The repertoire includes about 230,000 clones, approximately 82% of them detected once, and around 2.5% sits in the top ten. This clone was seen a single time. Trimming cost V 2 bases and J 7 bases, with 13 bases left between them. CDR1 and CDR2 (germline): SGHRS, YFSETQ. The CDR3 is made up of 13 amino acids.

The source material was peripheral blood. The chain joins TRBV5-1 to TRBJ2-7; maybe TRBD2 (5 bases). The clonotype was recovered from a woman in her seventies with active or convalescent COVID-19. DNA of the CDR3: TGCGCCAGCAGCTTCGGAGGCGTAAGGGAGCAGTACTTC. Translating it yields CASSFGGVREQYF. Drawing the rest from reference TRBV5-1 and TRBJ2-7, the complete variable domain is KAGVTQTPRYLIKTRGQQVTLSCSPISGHRSVSWYQQTPGQGLQFLFEYFSETQRNKGNFPGRFSGRQFSNSRSEMNVSTLELGDSALYLCASSFGGVREQYFGPGTRLTVT.